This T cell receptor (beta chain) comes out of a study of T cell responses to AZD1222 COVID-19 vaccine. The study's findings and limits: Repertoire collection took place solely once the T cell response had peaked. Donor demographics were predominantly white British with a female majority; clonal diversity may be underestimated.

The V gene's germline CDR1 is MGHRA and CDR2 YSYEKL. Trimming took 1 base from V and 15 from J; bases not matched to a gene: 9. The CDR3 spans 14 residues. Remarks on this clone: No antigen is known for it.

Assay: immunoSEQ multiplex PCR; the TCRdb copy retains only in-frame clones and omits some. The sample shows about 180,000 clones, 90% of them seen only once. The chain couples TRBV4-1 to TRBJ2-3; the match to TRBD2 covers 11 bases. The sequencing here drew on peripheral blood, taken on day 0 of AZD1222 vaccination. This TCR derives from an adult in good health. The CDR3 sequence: CASSQGNSGGAGYF. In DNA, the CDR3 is TGCGCCAGCAGCCAAGGGAATAGCGGGGGGGCCGGCTATTTT.